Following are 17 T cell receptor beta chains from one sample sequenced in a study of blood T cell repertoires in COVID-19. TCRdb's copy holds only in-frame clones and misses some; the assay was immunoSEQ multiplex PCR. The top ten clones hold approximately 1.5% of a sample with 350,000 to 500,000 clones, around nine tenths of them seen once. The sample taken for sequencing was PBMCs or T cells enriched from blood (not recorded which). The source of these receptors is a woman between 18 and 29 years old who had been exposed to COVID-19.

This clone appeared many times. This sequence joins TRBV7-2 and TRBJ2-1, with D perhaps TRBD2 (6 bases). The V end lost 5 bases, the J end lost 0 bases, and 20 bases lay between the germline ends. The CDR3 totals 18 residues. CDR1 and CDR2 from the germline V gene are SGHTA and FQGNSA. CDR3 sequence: CASSPIQRRGFSYNEQFF. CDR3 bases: TGTGCCAGCAGCCCAATTCAAAGACGGGGGTTCTCCTACAATGAGCAGTTCTTC.

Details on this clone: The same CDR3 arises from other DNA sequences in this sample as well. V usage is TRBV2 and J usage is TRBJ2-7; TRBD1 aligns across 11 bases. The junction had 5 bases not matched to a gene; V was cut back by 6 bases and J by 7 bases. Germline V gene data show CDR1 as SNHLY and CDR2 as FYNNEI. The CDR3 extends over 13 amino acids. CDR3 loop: CASSGQGAGEQYF. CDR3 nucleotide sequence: TGTGCCAGCAGCGGACAGGGGGCGGGAGAGCAGTACTTC.

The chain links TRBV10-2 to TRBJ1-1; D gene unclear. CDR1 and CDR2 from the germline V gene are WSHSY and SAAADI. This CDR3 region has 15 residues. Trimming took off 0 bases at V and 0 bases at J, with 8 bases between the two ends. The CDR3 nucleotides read TGCGCCAGCAGTGAGTCACTTGTCATGAACACTGAAGCTTTCTTT. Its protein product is CASSESLVMNTEAFF.

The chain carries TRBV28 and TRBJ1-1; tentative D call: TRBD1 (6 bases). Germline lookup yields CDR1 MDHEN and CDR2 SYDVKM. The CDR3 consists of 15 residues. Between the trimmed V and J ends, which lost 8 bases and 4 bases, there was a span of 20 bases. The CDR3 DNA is TGTGCCAGCTGGAGTCGTGGGGCCAGGGGCACTGAAGCTTTCTTT. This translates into CASWSRGARGTEAFF.

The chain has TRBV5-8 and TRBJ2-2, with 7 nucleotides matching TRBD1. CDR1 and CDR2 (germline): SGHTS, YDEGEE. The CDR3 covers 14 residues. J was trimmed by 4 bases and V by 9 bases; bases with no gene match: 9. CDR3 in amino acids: CAISRQGTTGELFF. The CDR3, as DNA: TGTGCCATCTCAAGACAGGGAACCACCGGGGAGCTGTTTTTT. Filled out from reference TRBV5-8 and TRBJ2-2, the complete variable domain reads EAGVTQSPTHLIKTRGQQATLRCSPISGHTSVYWYQQALGLGLQFLLWYDEGEERNRGNFPPRFSGRQFPNYSSELNVNALELEDSALYLCAISRQGTTGELFFGEGSRLTVL.

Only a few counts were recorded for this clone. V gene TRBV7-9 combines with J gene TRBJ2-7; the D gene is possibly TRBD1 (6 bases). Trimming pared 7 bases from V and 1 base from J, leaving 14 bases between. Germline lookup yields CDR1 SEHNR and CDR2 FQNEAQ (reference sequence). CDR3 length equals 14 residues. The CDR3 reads CASNPPGQSYEQYF. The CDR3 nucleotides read TGTGCCAGCAACCCCCCAGGACAGTCCTACGAGCAGTACTTC.

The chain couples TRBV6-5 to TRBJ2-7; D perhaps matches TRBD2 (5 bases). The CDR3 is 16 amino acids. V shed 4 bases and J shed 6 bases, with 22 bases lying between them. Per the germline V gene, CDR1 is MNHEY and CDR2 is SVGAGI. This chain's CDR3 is CASSFAFRDTTGEQYF. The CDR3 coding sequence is TGTGCCAGCAGTTTCGCGTTCCGGGATACAACGGGCGAGCAGTACTTC.

The chain's CDR3 is CASSLKDSSYEQYF. For the CDR3, the DNA is TGTGCCAGCAGCTTAAAAGACTCTTCCTACGAGCAGTACTTC. The chain joins TRBV7-6 to TRBJ2-7, with D hard to call. This CDR3 has 14 residues. Germline lookup yields CDR1 SGHVS and CDR2 FNYEAQ. Trimming shortened V by 2 bases and J by 1 base, and 9 bases separated the two germline ends.

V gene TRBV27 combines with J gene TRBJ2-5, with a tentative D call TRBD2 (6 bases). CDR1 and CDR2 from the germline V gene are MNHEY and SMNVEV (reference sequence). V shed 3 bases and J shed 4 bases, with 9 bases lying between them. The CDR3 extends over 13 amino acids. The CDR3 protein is CASSFRGAETQYF. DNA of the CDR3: TGTGCCAGCAGTTTCCGCGGGGCAGAGACCCAGTACTTC.

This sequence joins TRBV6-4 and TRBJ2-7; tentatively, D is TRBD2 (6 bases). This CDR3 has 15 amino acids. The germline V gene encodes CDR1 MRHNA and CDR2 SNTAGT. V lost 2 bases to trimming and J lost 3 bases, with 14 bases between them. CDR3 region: CASSDPSGRCYEQYF. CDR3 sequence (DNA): TGTGCCAGCAGTGACCCGAGCGGGCGCTGCTACGAGCAGTACTTC.

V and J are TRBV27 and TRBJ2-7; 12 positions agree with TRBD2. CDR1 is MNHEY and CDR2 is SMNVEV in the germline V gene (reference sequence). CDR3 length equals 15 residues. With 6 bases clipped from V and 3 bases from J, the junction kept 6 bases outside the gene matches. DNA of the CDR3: TGTGCCAGCAGCTCTACTAGCGGGGGGCTCTACGAGCAGTACTTC. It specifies CASSSTSGGLYEQYF.

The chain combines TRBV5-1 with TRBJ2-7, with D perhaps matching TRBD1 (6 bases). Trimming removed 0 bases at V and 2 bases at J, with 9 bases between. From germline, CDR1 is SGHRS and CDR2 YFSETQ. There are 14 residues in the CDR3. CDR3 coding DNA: TGCGCCAGCAGCTTGGGACAGGTCGCCTACGAGCAGTACTTC. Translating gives CASSLGQVAYEQYF.

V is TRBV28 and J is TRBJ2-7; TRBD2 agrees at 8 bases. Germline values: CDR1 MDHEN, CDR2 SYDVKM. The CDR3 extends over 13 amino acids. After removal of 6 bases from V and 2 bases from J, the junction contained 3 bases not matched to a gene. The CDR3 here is CASRLAEAYEQYF. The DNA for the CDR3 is TGTGCCAGCAGACTAGCGGAGGCCTACGAGCAGTACTTC.

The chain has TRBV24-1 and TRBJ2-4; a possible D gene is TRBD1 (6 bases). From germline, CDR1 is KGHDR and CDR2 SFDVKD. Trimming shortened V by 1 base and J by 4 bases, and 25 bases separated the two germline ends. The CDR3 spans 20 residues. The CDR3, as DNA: TGTGCCACCAGTGATTTCCCGGGACACCGATCAGGTGAGGCTAAAAACATTCAGTACTTC. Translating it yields CATSDFPGHRSGEAKNIQYF.

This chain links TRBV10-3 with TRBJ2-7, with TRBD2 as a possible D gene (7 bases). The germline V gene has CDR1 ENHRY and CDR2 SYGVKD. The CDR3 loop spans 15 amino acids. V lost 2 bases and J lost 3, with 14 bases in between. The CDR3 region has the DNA TGTGCCATCAGTGAGGAGGGGGGGGCCGACTACGAGCAGTACTTC. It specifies CAISEEGGADYEQYF.

CDR3 in amino acids: CASSPLASGVGTHEQYF. In nucleotides, the CDR3 is TGTGCCAGCTCACCATTGGCTAGCGGGGTGGGAACCCACGAGCAGTACTTC. The chain recombines TRBV18 with TRBJ2-7; 9 bases are a match to TRBD2. J gave up 5 bases and V 2 bases, and 13 bases lay outside the gene matches. CDR3 size: 17 residues. Germline V lookup: CDR1 KGHSH, CDR2 LQKENI. The full variable domain, completed using reference TRBV18 and TRBJ2-7, is NAGVMQNPRHLVRRRGQEARLRCSPMKGHSHVYWYRQLPEEGLKFMVYLQKENIIDESGMPKERFSAEFPKEGPSILRIQQVVRGDSAAYFCASSPLASGVGTHEQYFGPGTRLTVT.

The CDR3 here is CASSMGQGGYEQFF. Here the CDR3 DNA reads TGTGCCAGCAGTATGGGACAGGGTGGCTATGAGCAGTTCTTC. The rearrangement links TRBV27 to TRBJ2-1; 9 bases are a match to TRBD1. Looked up from germline, CDR1 is MNHEY and CDR2 is SMNVEV (reference sequence). Unmatched junction bases numbered 7, after V lost 5 bases and J lost 8 bases. The CDR3 loop spans 14 amino acids.